Below are 20 T cell receptor beta chains sequenced from a single sample in a study of blood T cell repertoires in COVID-19. Sequenced by immunoSEQ multiplex PCR; TCRdb stores in-frame clones only, minus some. The table lists approximately 180,000 clones, about 84% of them singletons, with about 18% in the top ten. Input material: peripheral blood. All receptors derive from a person aged 70 to 80 with COVID-19, enrolled during active disease.

CDR3 nucleotides: TGTGCCAGCAGCCCAGGCAGGGGGAACACTGAAGCTTTCTTT. Translating gives CASSPGRGNTEAFF. J is TRBJ1-1 and V is TRBV14; possibly TRBD1 for D (6 bases). Germline-derived CDR1 and CDR2 are SGHDN and FVKESK. The CDR3 runs 14 residues. Trimming shortened V by 4 bases and J by 1 base, and 10 bases separated the two germline ends.

The CDR3 loop reads CASSRRAGVTLYF. CDR3 bases: TGTGCCAGCAGTAGAAGGGCAGGGGTAACCCTGTATTTT. V usage is TRBV2 and J usage is TRBJ2-3, with D maybe TRBD1 (6 bases). Trimming removed 5 bases from V and 14 bases from J, with 20 bases in between. The CDR3 totals 13 residues. Germline V gene sequence: CDR1 SNHLY, CDR2 FYNNEI.

The chain links TRBV19 to TRBJ2-1, with 11 bases identical to TRBD2. The V gene's germline CDR1 is LNHDA and CDR2 SQIVND (reference sequence). The CDR3 is 19 residues long. V trimming: 5 bases; J trimming: 8 bases; junction bases outside the gene matches: 20. CDR3 sequence (DNA): TGTGCCAGTAGTTTTTCTGGCTCACTAGCGGGAGTTTCAGGGGATGAGCAGTTCTTC. Its protein product is CASSFSGSLAGVSGDEQFF.

This rearrangement joins TRBV9 to TRBJ1-3; no definite D call. V dropped 2 bases and J dropped 0 bases, with 9 bases sitting between them. Germline CDR1 and CDR2: SGDLS and YYNGEE. This CDR3 region has 15 residues. CDR3 bases: TGTGCCAGCAGCGTTCGCGAGAGCTCTGGAAACACCATATATTTT. Its protein product is CASSVRESSGNTIYF.

The J gene is TRBJ2-3, the V gene TRBV3-1 (or the pseudogene TRBV3-2), with D unresolved. The CDR3 covers 17 residues. Trimming cost V 0 bases and J 2 bases, with 15 bases left between them. Germline CDR1 is LGHDT and CDR2 is YNNKEL (reference sequence). CDR3 DNA: TGTGCCAGCAGCCAAGAATCCGGCGGAAGATACACAGATACGCAGTATTTT. Translating it yields CASSQESGGRYTDTQYF.

This clone has just one count. The chain carries TRBV11-3 and TRBJ2-5, with 8 bases identical to TRBD1. From germline, CDR1 is SGHNT and CDR2 YENEEA. The CDR3 loop spans 16 amino acids. After removal of 1 base from V and 1 base from J, the junction contained 5 bases not matched to a gene. CDR3 in amino acids: CASSLGTGSGQETQYF. The CDR3 DNA sequence: TGTGCCAGCAGCTTAGGGACAGGGTCTGGCCAAGAGACCCAGTACTTC.

The V and J genes are TRBV5-1 and TRBJ1-4, with TRBD1 matching over 8 bases. Germline lookup yields CDR1 SGHRS and CDR2 YFSETQ. V shed 4 bases, J shed 6 bases, and the junction held 8 bases outside the gene matches. The CDR3 is made up of 15 amino acids. CDR3 sequence: CASSPQGAWDEKLFF. The CDR3 DNA is TGCGCCAGCAGCCCTCAGGGGGCGTGGGATGAAAAACTGTTTTTT.

The CDR3 nucleotides are TGTGCCAGCAGCTTAGGACAGACAATGACTGAAGCTTTCTTT. Its protein product is CASSLGQTMTEAFF. The chain has TRBV7-2 and TRBJ1-1, with D possibly matching TRBD1 (5 bases). CDR1 and CDR2 from the germline V gene are SGHTA and FQGNSA. The CDR3 covers 14 residues. V lost 1 base and J lost 5, with 11 bases in between.

The rearrangement joins TRBV29-1 to TRBJ2-3; 8 positions agree with TRBD1. The V gene's germline CDR1 is SQVTM and CDR2 ANQGSEA. The trim removed 8 bases at V and 1 base at J, leaving 5 bases unmatched. The CDR3 contains 13 residues. Written as DNA, the CDR3 is TGCAGCCCAGGGGGCGGGGGCACAGATACGCAGTATTTT. Its protein product is CSPGGGGTDTQYF.

This rearrangement joins TRBV2 to TRBJ2-5; TRBD2 matches 8 bases. CDR3 length: 17 residues. Trimming cost V 4 bases and J 1 base; bases outside gene matches: 11. The germline gives CDR1 SNHLY, CDR2 FYNNEI. CDR3 loop: CASSVSGIPWGQETQYF. The CDR3 DNA is TGTGCCAGCAGTGTTAGCGGGATACCCTGGGGCCAAGAGACCCAGTACTTC.

The chain has TRBV7-9 and TRBJ2-2; 9 bases match TRBD2. Losses at the gene ends were 2 bases for V and 1 base for J; bases not matched to a gene: 8. Per germline, CDR1 SEHNR and CDR2 FQNEAQ (reference sequence). There are 18 residues in the CDR3. Here the CDR3 DNA reads TGTGCCAGCAGCTTATCCCCAGCGGGGGGATGGAACACCGGGGAGCTGTTTTTT. Translation: CASSLSPAGGWNTGELFF.

This chain connects TRBV5-8 to TRBJ2-7; 8 bases are shared with TRBD1. V shed 7 bases, J shed 6 bases, and the junction held 6 bases outside the gene matches. This CDR3 has 12 amino acids. Germline V gene data show CDR1 as SGHTS and CDR2 as YDEGEE. In DNA, the CDR3 is TGTGCCAGCGGACAGGGAACGTTCGAGCAGTACTTC. This codes for CASGQGTFEQYF.

V and J are TRBV5-4 and TRBJ1-1; 8 nucleotides align to TRBD1. The CDR3 contains 15 residues. The V and J ends lost 4 bases and 5 bases, in that order; junction bases with no gene match: 10. Germline CDR1 and CDR2: SGHNT and YYREEE (reference sequence). CDR3 coding DNA: TGTGCCAGCAGCCCAAATCAGGGGGCGGCGACTGAAGCTTTCTTT. Translating it yields CASSPNQGAATEAFF.

V and J are TRBV5-5 and TRBJ1-3; the D is unclear. Trimming pared 7 bases from V and 2 bases from J, leaving 10 bases between. The CDR3 covers 13 residues. Germline CDR1 is SGHKS and CDR2 is YYEKEE (reference sequence). This CDR3 is CASGPETGNTIYF. In DNA form, the CDR3 reads TGTGCCAGCGGTCCTGAGACTGGAAACACCATATATTTT. Based on the CDR3 plus reference TRBV5-5 and TRBJ1-3, the full variable domain is DAGVTQSPTHLIKTRGQQVTLRCSPISGHKSVSWYQQVLGQGPQFIFQYYEKEERGRGNFPDRFSARQFPNYSSELNVNALLLGDSALYLCASGPETGNTIYFGEGSWLTVV.

The chain joins TRBV9 to TRBJ2-1; 9 bases map to TRBD2. The V gene end was trimmed by 0 bases and the J gene end by 8 bases; junction bases not matched to a gene: 3. Germline CDR1 is SGDLS and CDR2 is YYNGEE. The CDR3 totals 14 residues. Written as DNA, the CDR3 is TGTGCCAGCAGCGTAGGCGGGGGGGCGTATGAGCAGTTCTTC. It codes for CASSVGGGAYEQFF.

The V call is TRBV4-2, the J call TRBJ1-5; 10 bases are shared with TRBD1. The junction had 8 bases not matched to a gene; V was cut back by 4 bases and J by 8 bases. The CDR3 totals 15 residues. Germline V gene lookup returns CDR1 LGHNA and CDR2 YNFKEQ. The CDR3, as DNA: TGTGCCAGCAGCCCAAGACAGGGGGCTACCGAGCCCCAGCATTTT. It encodes CASSPRQGATEPQHF.

The sample holds one count of this clone. This chain links TRBV5-1 with TRBJ1-1, with a tentative D call TRBD1 (6 bases). The CDR3 is 13 residues long. Germline V gene lookup returns CDR1 SGHRS and CDR2 YFSETQ. The ends were cut back, 4 bases at V and 9 bases at J, with 16 bases in the middle. CDR3 nucleotides: TGCGCCAGCAGCACCCCCGACAGGAGAAAAGCTTTCTTT. This gives the protein CASSTPDRRKAFF.

The chain is built from TRBV5-6 and TRBJ2-1; D may be TRBD2 (5 bases). V was trimmed by 0 bases and J by 9 bases, leaving 16 bases between them. In germline, CDR1 is SGHDT, CDR2 YYEEEE. The CDR3 has 15 amino acids. In DNA, the CDR3 is TGTGCCAGCAGCTTGGGAGGGTTGGGAGTAAGTGAGCAGTTCTTC. Protein product: CASSLGGLGVSEQFF. The variable domain in full, completed from reference TRBV5-6 and TRBJ2-1, reads DAGVTQSPTHLIKTRGQQVTLRCSPKSGHDTVSWYQQALGQGPQFIFQYYEEEERQRGNFPDRFSGHQFPNYSSELNVNALLLGDSALYLCASSLGGLGVSEQFFGPGTRLTVL.

The chain uses TRBV28 and TRBJ1-1; the D gene is possibly TRBD1 (5 bases). V was clipped by 5 bases and J by 1 base, with 14 bases between them. Looked up from germline, CDR1 is MDHEN and CDR2 is SYDVKM. The CDR3 contains 15 residues. The CDR3 loop is CASSPPGTPNTEAFF. The CDR3 DNA reads as TGTGCCAGCAGTCCTCCCGGGACTCCGAACACTGAAGCTTTCTTT. The whole variable domain, remainder taken from reference TRBV28 and TRBJ1-1, is DVKVTQSSRYLVKRTGEKVFLECVQDMDHENMFWYRQDPGLGLRLIYFSYDVKMKEKGDIPEGYSVSREKKERFSLILESASTNQTSMYLCASSPPGTPNTEAFFGQGTRLTVV.

The rearrangement joins TRBV27 to TRBJ2-3, with TRBD2 as a possible D gene (6 bases). The CDR3 runs 15 residues. V was cut by 5 bases and J by 6 bases, with 18 bases left in between. Germline CDR1 MNHEY, CDR2 SMNVEV (reference sequence). The CDR3 region is CASSPGAAGTDTQYF. CDR3 DNA: TGTGCCAGCAGTCCCGGGGCGGCCGGGACTGATACGCAGTATTTT.